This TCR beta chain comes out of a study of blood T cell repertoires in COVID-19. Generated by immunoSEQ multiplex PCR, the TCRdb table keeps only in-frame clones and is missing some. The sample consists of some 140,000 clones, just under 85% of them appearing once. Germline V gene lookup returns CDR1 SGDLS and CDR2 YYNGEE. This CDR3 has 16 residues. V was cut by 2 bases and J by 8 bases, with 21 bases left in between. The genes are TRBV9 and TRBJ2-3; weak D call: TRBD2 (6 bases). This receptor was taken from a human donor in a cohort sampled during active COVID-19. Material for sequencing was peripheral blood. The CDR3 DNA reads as TGTGCCAGCAGCGTTAGTGGAGGGTTGGGGGATGGTACGCAGTATTTT. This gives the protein CASSVSGGLGDGTQYF.